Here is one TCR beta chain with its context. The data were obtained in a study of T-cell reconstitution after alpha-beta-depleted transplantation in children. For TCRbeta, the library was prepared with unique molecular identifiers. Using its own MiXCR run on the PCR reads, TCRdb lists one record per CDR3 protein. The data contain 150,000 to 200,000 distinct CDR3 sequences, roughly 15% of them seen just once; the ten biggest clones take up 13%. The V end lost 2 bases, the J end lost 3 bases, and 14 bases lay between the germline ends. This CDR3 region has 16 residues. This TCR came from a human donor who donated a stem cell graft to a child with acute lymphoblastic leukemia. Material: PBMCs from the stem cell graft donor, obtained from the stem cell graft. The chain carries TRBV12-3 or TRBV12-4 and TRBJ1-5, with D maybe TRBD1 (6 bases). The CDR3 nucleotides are TGTGCCAGCAGTTTATTCGGAAACAGGGCCAATCAGCCCCAGCATTTT. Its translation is CASSLFGNRANQPQHF.